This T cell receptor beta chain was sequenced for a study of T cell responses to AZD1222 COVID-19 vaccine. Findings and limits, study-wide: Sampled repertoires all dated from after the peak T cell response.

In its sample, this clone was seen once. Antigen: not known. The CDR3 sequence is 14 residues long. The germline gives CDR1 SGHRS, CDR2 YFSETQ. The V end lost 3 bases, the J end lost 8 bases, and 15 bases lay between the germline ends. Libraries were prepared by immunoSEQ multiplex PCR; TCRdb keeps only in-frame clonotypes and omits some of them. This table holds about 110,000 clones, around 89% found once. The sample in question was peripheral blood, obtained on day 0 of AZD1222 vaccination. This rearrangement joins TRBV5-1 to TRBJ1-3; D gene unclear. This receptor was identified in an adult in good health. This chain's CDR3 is CASSSTPDTDTIYF. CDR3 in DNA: TGCGCCAGCAGCTCGACTCCCGATACGGACACCATATATTTT.